The source of this T cell receptor (beta chain) is a study of CD8+CD57+ T cells in acquired aplastic anemia listed by TCRdb under 2018. Turning to the overall study: Extracted DNA from sorted CD4+ and CD8+ cells averaged around 2.9 ug, ranging from about 0.18 to 27.4 ug. A CD8+CD57+ expansion meant a frequency higher than the mean frequency seen in healthy subjects.

Flow cytometry had shown CD8+CD57+ cell expansion in the patients selected for sequencing. Every patient had a diagnosis of severe acquired aplastic anemia based on International Study of Aplastic Anemia and Agranulocytosis and Camitta criteria. At the time blood was sampled, none of the patients had received any therapy. The study deep-sequenced TCR repertoires of sorted CD4+ and CD8+ blood T cells from severe aplastic anemia patients and healthy subjects. In the USA, patient enrollment took place under clinicaltrials.gov protocols 00001620, 01623167, 00001397, 00071045, 00081523 and 00961064. Ficoll-Paque density gradient centrifugation was used to isolate peripheral blood mononuclear cells. CD4+ and CD8+ T cells were sorted by FACS or magnetic beads before DNA extraction. A word on this clonotype: No cognate antigen has been identified for it. No per-base quality is available; no much larger clone lies one base away.

Its CDR3 holds 18 amino acids, cysteine through phenylalanine. Of the read, only the CDR3 DNA is kept; its 54 bases are in frame from base 1. V gives up 5 bases and J gives up 0 bases, and the segment between their germline ends measures 20 bases. CDR1 KGHDR and CDR2 SFDVKD were looked up in the germline V gene. Genomic DNA served as template for TCR beta VDJ combination and CDR3 sequence profiling. TCR repertoire sequencing was run on an Illumina HiSeq 2000. On the authors' methods: TRBV/TRBJ rearrangement plots, CDR3 size and DJ length profiles, and Simpson's diversity index were used to evaluate the repertoires. The immunodominant clone was defined as the most abundant DNA sequence in deep sequencing data. CDR3 amino acid sequences were checked for sharing between subjects and were compared against published repertoires and the VDJdb database. TCRdb reanalyzed the raw reads on its own, using fastp at Q25 for trimming and MiXCR for clone calling, and kept in-frame beta chains. CDR3 protein duplicates are merged, each entry listing the most common genes and DNA. TCRdb's processing, not the study's, gives the V and J calls here. The sample data list about 180,000 distinct CDR3 sequences, and more than 60% of these were observed just once. The top ten clones comprise approximately 40% of the sample.

Results the study describes overall, beyond this receptor: Roughly 30 CD8+ CDR3 sequences were found to be shared between patients and controls, but these sequences appeared to be highly expressed in patients and within the immunodominant clones of the patients. No significant difference in CD8+ Simpson's diversity was found between patients and healthy controls (P=0.060).

Sequenced sample: sorted CD4+, CD8+, or CD8+CD57+ T cells (not recorded which) from PBMCs. The rearrangement joined TRBV24-1 to TRBJ2-3; the best D guess is TRBD2, with 6 bases matching. The sequence derives from a human donor with aplastic anemia. The DNA reads as follows: TGTGCCACCAGTGGGGGCCCCCTGGGGGGAGTCAGCACAGATACGCAGTATTTT. It codes for CATSGGPLGGVSTDTQYF.